The next 27 T cell receptor beta chains were all read from a single sample in a study of tumor-infiltrating lymphocytes in primary liver carcinoma (dated by TCRdb to 2016 to 2017). Sequenced using an Illumina HiSeq 2500. Using a constant-region primer and ProtoScript II reverse transcriptase, TCRbeta-specific cDNA was reverse-transcribed from approximately 0.5 ug total RNA. The TCRbeta libraries were prepared through three rounds of nested multiplex PCR following a slightly modified ARM-PCR procedure. Each of the first two PCR rounds ran for approximately 10 cycles and used multiplex TRBV1-TRBV30 forward primers together with a Cbeta reverse primer. Clones were called with MiXCR by TCRdb after fastp trimmed the public reads at Q25, and only in-frame beta chains were retained. Under each unique CDR3 protein, matching rows form one entry showing the most common genes and DNA. Within this sample are roughly 100,000 distinct CDR3 sequences, with about four fifths of them counted one time only. The ten largest clones represent 15% to 25% of the sample.

Without any cell sorting, total RNA and DNA were co-extracted from about 20-30 mg of bulk tissue using the AllPrep DNA/RNA mini kit. The sample was liver tumor tissue from sampling region 3. Per the publication, the cell subset or site label means: tumor region T3, left-lateral pole. The receptors were gathered from a man aged 35 to 55 with primary liver carcinoma and hepatitis B virus infection.

This clonotype has just one count. Germline is not matched at one junction end, which may reflect a read error. The V and J genes are TRBV4-1 and TRBJ2-5, with D possibly matching TRBD2 (5 bases). The CDR3 spans 15 residues. The germline V gene encodes CDR1 MGHRA and CDR2 YSYEKL. Here the CDR3 DNA reads TGCGCAAGCAGCCAATGTGGACTGGGTTGGGAGACCCAGTACTTC. It yields the protein CASSQCGLGWETQYF.

This clonotype was observed a few times. Given a much more abundant clone one base away, this may be a read error. This chain uses TRBV9 with TRBJ1-2, with D maybe TRBD1 (5 bases). Deletions cut 2 bases from V and 1 base from J, with 9 bases between. The CDR3 spans 14 residues. Germline-derived CDR1 and CDR2 are SGDLS and YYNGEE. The CDR3 DNA is TGTGCCAGCAGCGTTATGGGGGATAACTATGGCTACACCTTC. Translated, it gives CASSVMGDNYGYTF.

Regarding this clonotype: Possible read error: a much larger clone is one base away. The chain uses TRBV7-9 and TRBJ2-1; the D is unclear. This CDR3 comprises 14 residues. Germline CDR1 and CDR2: SEHNR and FQNEAQ (reference sequence). CDR3 sequence reads: CASSQTGSYNEQIF. The CDR3 coding sequence is TGTGCCAGCAGCCAGACGGGCTCCTACAATGAGCAGATCTTC.

Of note for this clonotype: Germline and junction disagree at one end, which may indicate a read error. J is TRBJ1-5 and V is TRBV5-1; 8 positions agree with TRBD1. The CDR3 totals 16 residues. In germline, CDR1 is SGHRS, CDR2 YFSETQ. CDR3 nucleotide sequence: TGTGCCAGCAGCAGGGGGGAACAGGGGGTAAATCAGCCCCAGCATTTT. Protein: CASSRGEQGVNQPQHF.

The chain combines TRBV12-3 or TRBV12-4 with TRBJ2-1; a weak D match, TRBD2 (7 bases). The CDR3 runs 14 residues. Between the trimmed V and J ends, which lost 7 bases and 8 bases, there was a span of 18 bases. CDR3 DNA: TGTGCCAGCACCCAGACTAGGGGGGGCGATGAGCAGTTCTTC. Its protein product is CASTQTRGGDEQFF.

The chain links TRBV5-1 to TRBJ2-5; D is uncertain. Trimming removed 5 bases at V and 8 bases at J, with 10 bases between. Germline CDR1 and CDR2: SGHRS and YFSETQ. This CDR3 comprises 11 residues. This CDR3 is CASSFGKTQYF. The CDR3 nucleotides are TGCGCCAGCAGTTTCGGCAAAACCCAGTACTTC.

This clonotype has at least ten counts. A much larger clone sits a single nucleotide away, making a read error possible. V is TRBV6-1 and J is TRBJ1-1; D gene uncertain. The germline gives CDR1 MNHNS, CDR2 SASEGT. This CDR3 contains 13 residues. V gave up 6 bases and J gave up 10 bases, with 18 bases separating them. The CDR3 nucleotides read TGTGCCAGCAGATCACCGGGAAAACCTGTAGCTTTCTTT. Translation gives CASRSPGKPVAFF.

A note on this clonotype: The junction does not match germline at one end; this may be a read error. The V and J genes are TRBV5-8 and TRBJ2-7; the match to TRBD1 covers 7 bases. The germline CDR1 and CDR2 sequences are SGHTS and YDEGEE. This CDR3 has 15 amino acids. CDR3 DNA sequence: TGTGCCTGCAGCTTACACGGACAGGTGGCCTACGAGCAGTACTTC. Its translation: CACSLHGQVAYEQYF.

Note on this clonotype: An end of the junction differs from the germline gene, which may be a read error. The rearrangement links TRBV6-5 to TRBJ2-2; the D is unclear. The CDR3 runs to 15 residues. CDR1 is MNHEY, CDR2 SVGAGI, per germline. DNA of the CDR3: TGTGACAGCAGCGTATCAGGAGTCTCTGGCGGGGAGCTGTTTTTT. As protein: CDSSVSGVSGGELFF.

Comment on this clonotype: A much larger clonotype is one base distant, so this may be a read error. The chain recombines TRBV24-1 with TRBJ1-1; TRBD1 might be the D (5 bases). V dropped 9 bases and J dropped 6 bases, with 22 bases sitting between them. This CDR3 region has 15 residues. Germline V CDR1 and CDR2: KGHDR, SFDVKD. The CDR3 is CATWGGGRRDPEAFF. The CDR3 DNA follows: TGTGCCACCTGGGGGGGAGGGCGGCGGGATCCTGAAGCTTTCTTT.

The V gene is TRBV29-1, the J gene TRBJ2-7; the D gene is possibly TRBD2 (7 bases). Germline loops: CDR1 SQVTM, CDR2 ANQGSEA. The CDR3 spans 13 residues. The ends were cut back, 8 bases at V and 3 bases at J, with 17 bases in the middle. CDR3 protein: CSLKRGAIYEQYF. The DNA of the CDR3 is TGCAGCCTTAAACGGGGGGCGATCTACGAGCAGTACTTC.

In the case of this clonotype: The junction differs from germline at one of its ends, possibly a read error. The chain employs TRBV28 and TRBJ2-7; unclear D gene. CDR1 and CDR2 from the germline V gene are MDHEN and SYDVKM. CDR3 length: 15 residues. The CDR3 DNA reads TGTGCCAGCAGTTTACATCCGCAGAGCTCCTACGTGCAGTACTTC. Protein: CASSLHPQSSYVQYF.

The chain has TRBV20-1 and TRBJ1-1; D is undetermined. Germline CDR1 DFQATT, CDR2 SNEGSKA (reference sequence). The CDR3 runs to 13 residues. Trimming pared 2 bases from V and 2 bases from J, leaving 9 bases between. The CDR3 bases are TGCAGTGCTAGACAGAGCATAAACACTGAAGCTTTCTTT. This codes for CSARQSINTEAFF.

This chain links TRBV12-3 or TRBV12-4 with TRBJ2-5; D possibly corresponds to TRBD1 (6 bases). There are 14 residues in the CDR3. Trimming pared 6 bases from V and 14 bases from J, leaving 25 bases between. CDR3: CASSPGVVQETLYF. CDR3 coding DNA: TGTGCCAGCAGCCCAGGGGTGGTCCAAGAGACCCTATACTTC.

A remark on this clonotype: At one of its ends the junction is not consistent with the germline gene, which may arise from a read error. The chain uses TRBV14 and TRBJ1-6, with D possibly matching TRBD1 (6 bases). The CDR3 loop spans 14 amino acids. Germline values: CDR1 SGHDN, CDR2 FVKESK. In nucleotides, the CDR3 is TGTGCCAGCAGCCATTCAGGGGAAAATTCACCCCTCTGCTTT. This gives the protein CASSHSGENSPLCF.

About this clonotype itself: One end of the junction does not line up with germline, which may come from a read error. The rearrangement links TRBV6-2 or TRBV6-3 to TRBJ2-1; the D gene is possibly TRBD1 (6 bases). The germline V gene encodes CDR1 MNHEY and CDR2 SVGEGT. This CDR3 is built from 13 residues. CDR3 DNA sequence: TGTGCCACGAGGGACAATAGCCGCAATGAGCGGTTCTTC. This translates into CATRDNSRNERFF.

As for this clonotype: An end of the junction does not agree with germline; a read error may underlie this. The chain employs TRBV6-5 and TRBJ2-1, with a weak D call TRBD2 (5 bases). The CDR3 has 15 amino acids. Looked up from germline, CDR1 is MNHEY and CDR2 is SVGAGI. The DNA for the CDR3 is TGTGCCTGCAGTTACGAGGGAGCAACCTACAATGAGCAGTTCTTC. Protein product: CACSYEGATYNEQFF.

V gene TRBV25-1 combines with J gene TRBJ1-6; D call uncertain. Germline V lookup: CDR1 MGHDK, CDR2 SYGVNS. This CDR3 is built from 14 residues. V lost 5 bases and J 7 bases, leaving 12 bases between the germline ends. CDR3 region: CASSSLPLNSPLHF. The CDR3 region has the DNA TGTGCCAGCAGTTCCCTACCTCTAAATTCACCCCTCCACTTT.

As concerns this clonotype: A much larger clone sits a single nucleotide away, making a read error possible. The rearrangement uses TRBV2 and TRBJ1-6, with D possibly TRBD1 on 6 matching bases. V shed 8 bases and J shed 7 bases, with 12 bases lying between them. The CDR3 is 13 residues long. Germline V gene data show CDR1 as SNHLY and CDR2 as FYNNEI. In DNA, the CDR3 is TGTGCCAGCGGACAGAGCGAGAATTCACCCCTCCACTTT. This codes for CASGQSENSPLHF.

Worth noting for this clonotype: One end of the junction does not line up with germline, which may come from a read error. V and J are TRBV11-2 and TRBJ1-5; D possibly corresponds to TRBD1 (6 bases). The germline gives CDR1 SGHAT, CDR2 FQNNGV. The CDR3 consists of 17 residues. This CDR3 reads CASSLVGVTGSNQLQHF. In DNA, the CDR3 is TGTGCCAGCAGCTTAGTAGGTGTAACAGGGAGCAACCAGCTCCAGCATTTT. Filled out from reference TRBV11-2 and TRBJ1-5, the complete variable domain reads EAGVAQSPRYKIIEKRQSVAFWCNPISGHATLYWYQQILGQGPKLLIQFQNNGVVDDSQLPKDRFSAERLKGVDSTLKIQPAKLEDSAVYLCASSLVGVTGSNQLQHFGDGTRLSIL.

Remarks on this clonotype: A read error may produce the germline difference seen at one junction end. The CDR3 protein is CAWSVGTAGMTEASF. The CDR3 bases are TGTGCCTGGAGTGTGGGGACGGCCGGAATGACTGAAGCTTCCTTT. The rearrangement uses TRBV30 and TRBJ1-1; possible D gene TRBD1, 5 bases. The CDR3 spans 15 residues. Germline CDR1 is GTSNPN and CDR2 is SVGIG (reference sequence).

To note about this clonotype: A junction end diverges from the germline sequence, so it may reflect a read error. The chain couples TRBV12-3 or TRBV12-4 to TRBJ1-5; D unclear. The CDR3 is 13 residues long. The CDR3 DNA is TGTGTCAGCAGTCGGACGCTAGATCAGCCCCAGCATTTT. Its translation is CVSSRTLDQPQHF.

This clonotype was seen repeatedly, ten times or more. The J gene is TRBJ2-7, the V gene TRBV5-6; 12 bases line up with TRBD2. Trimming took 4 bases from V and 5 from J; bases not matched to a gene: 7. Germline values: CDR1 SGHDT, CDR2 YYEEEE. The CDR3 is made up of 15 amino acids. The CDR3 DNA follows: TGTGCCAGCAGCAATGGACTAGCGGGGTACCACGAGCAGTACTTC. Protein product: CASSNGLAGYHEQYF.

The V gene is TRBV11-2, the J gene TRBJ2-3; D gene unclear. Trimming left V 4 bases short and J 11 bases short, with 16 bases between. CDR1 is SGHAT and CDR2 is FQNNGV in the germline V gene. CDR3 length equals 13 residues. CDR3 region: CASSSITSEMQYF. As DNA, the CDR3 is TGTGCCAGCAGCTCCATCACGTCGGAAATGCAGTATTTT.

A note on this clonotype: The junction does not match germline at one end; this may be a read error. The genes are TRBV20-1 and TRBJ2-2; D gene unclear. There are 13 residues in the CDR3. Germline values: CDR1 DFQATT, CDR2 SNEGSKA (reference sequence). The CDR3 sequence: CSVRVGNTGELFF. The DNA of the CDR3 is TGCAGTGTTAGAGTCGGGAACACCGGGGAGCTGTTTTTT.

Details on this clonotype: It is likely a read error, because the conserved phenylalanine at the end of the CDR3 is missing. It is unclear where the CDR3 begins or ends on the DNA, so no DNA is shown, and the CDR3 is as TCRdb lists it. V and J are TRBV6-1 and TRBJ2-5; the listed D gene, TRBD2, was not tested against the DNA. CDR1 MNHNS and CDR2 SASEGT come from the germline V gene. The CDR3 spans 14 residues, counting both ends. CDR3 residues: CASRRASSGETHYI.

The chain is built from TRBV11-2 and TRBJ2-6; D assignment may be TRBD1 or TRBD2 (5 bases each). Trimming pared 10 bases from V and 17 bases from J, leaving 30 bases between. The CDR3 totals 15 residues. Per germline, CDR1 SGHAT and CDR2 FQNNGV. The chain's CDR3 is CATQRPRSGANIMTF. The DNA of the CDR3 is TGTGCCACCCAGCGGCCGCGATCTGGGGCCAACATCATGACTTTC.